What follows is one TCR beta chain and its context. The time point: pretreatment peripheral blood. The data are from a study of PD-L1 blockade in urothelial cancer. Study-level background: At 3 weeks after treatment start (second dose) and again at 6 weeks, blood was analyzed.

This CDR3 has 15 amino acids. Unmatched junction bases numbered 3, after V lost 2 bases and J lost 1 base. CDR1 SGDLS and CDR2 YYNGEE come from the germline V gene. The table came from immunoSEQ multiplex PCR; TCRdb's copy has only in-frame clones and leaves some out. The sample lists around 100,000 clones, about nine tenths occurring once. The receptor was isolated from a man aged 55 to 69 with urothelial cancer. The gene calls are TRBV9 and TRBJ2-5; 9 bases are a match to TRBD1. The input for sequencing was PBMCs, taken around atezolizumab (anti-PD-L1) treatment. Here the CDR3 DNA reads TGTGCCAGCAGCGTGGGACAGGGCCGCCAAGAGACCCAGTACTTC. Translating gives CASSVGQGRQETQYF.